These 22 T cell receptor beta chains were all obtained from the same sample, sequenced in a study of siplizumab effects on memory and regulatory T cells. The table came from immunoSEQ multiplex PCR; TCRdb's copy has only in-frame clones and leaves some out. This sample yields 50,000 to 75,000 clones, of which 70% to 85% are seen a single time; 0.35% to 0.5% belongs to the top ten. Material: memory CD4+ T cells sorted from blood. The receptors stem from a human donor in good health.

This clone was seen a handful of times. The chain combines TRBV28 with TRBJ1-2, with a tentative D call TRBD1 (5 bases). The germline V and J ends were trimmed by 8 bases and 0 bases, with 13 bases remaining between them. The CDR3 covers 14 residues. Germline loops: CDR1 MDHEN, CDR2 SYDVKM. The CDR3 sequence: CASRIQVSNYGYTF. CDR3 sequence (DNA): TGTGCCAGCCGAATACAGGTTTCTAACTATGGCTACACCTTC.

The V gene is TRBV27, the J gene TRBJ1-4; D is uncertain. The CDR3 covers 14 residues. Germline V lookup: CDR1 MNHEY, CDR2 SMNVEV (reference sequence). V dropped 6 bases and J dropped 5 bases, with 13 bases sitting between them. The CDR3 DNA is TGTGCCAGCAGGCCGTGGTCGGGAAATGAAAAACTGTTTTTT. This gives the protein CASRPWSGNEKLFF. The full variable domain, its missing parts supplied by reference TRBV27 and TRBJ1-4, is EAQVTQNPRYLITVTGKKLTVTCSQNMNHEYMSWYRQDPGLGLRQIYYSMNVEVTDKGDVPEGYKVSRKEKRNFPLILESPSPNQTSLYFCASRPWSGNEKLFFGSGTQLSVL.

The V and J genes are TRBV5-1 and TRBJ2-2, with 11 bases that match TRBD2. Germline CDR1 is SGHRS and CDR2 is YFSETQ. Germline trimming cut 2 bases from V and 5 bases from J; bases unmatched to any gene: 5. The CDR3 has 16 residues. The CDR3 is CASSFIAGGPTGELFF. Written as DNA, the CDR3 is TGCGCCAGCAGCTTCATAGCGGGGGGGCCGACCGGGGAGCTGTTTTTT.

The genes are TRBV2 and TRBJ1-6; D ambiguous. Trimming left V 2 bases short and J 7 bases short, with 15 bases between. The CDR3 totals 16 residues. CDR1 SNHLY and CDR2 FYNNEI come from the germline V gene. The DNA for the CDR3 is TGTGCCAGCAGTGAATTTAGGGTGATTAACAATTCACCCCTCCACTTT. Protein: CASSEFRVINNSPLHF. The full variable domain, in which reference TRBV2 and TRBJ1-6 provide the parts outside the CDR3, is EPEVTQTPSHQVTQMGQEVILRCVPISNHLYFYWYRQILGQKVEFLVSFYNNEISEKSEIFDDQFSVERPDGSNFTLKIRSTKLEDSAMYFCASSEFRVINNSPLHFGNGTRLTVT.

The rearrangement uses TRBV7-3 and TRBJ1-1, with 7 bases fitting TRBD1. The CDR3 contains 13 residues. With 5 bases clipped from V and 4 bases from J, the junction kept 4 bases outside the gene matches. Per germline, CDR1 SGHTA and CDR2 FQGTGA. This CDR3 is CASSKDRTTEAFF. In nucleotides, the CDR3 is TGTGCCAGCAGCAAGGACAGGACCACTGAAGCTTTCTTT.

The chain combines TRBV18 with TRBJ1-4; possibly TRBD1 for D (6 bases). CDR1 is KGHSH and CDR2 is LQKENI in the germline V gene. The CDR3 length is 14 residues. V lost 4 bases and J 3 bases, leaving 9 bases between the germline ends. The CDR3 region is CASSRDNSNEKLFF. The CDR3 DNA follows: TGTGCCAGCTCACGGGACAACTCTAATGAAAAACTGTTTTTT.

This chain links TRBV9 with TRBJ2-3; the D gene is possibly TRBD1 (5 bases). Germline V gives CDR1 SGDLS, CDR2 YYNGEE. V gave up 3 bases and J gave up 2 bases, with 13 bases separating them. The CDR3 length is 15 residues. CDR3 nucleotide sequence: TGTGCCAGCAGCGCCACAGGCGGCTACACAGATACGCAGTATTTT. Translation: CASSATGGYTDTQYF.

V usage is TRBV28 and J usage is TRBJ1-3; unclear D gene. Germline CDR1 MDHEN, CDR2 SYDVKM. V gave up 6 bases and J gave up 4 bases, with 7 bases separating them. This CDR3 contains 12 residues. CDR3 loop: CASSSGGNTIYF. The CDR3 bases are TGTGCCAGCAGCTCGGGAGGAAACACCATATATTTT.

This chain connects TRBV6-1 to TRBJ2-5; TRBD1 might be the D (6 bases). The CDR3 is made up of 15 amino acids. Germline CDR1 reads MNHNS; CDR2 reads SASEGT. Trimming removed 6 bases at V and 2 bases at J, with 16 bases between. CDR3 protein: CASRGRGRGQETQYF. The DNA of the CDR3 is TGTGCCAGCAGGGGCCGTGGCAGGGGACAAGAGACCCAGTACTTC.

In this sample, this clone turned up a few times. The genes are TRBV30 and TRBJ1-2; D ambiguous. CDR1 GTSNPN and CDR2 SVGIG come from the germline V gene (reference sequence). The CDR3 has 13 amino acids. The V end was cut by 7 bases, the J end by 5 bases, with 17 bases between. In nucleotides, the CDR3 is TGTGCCTACACCCGACGGGGAGCGTATGGCTACACCTTC. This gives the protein CAYTRRGAYGYTF. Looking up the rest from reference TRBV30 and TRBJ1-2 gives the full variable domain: SQTIHQWPATLVQPVGSPLSLECTVEGTSNPNLYWYRQAAGRGLQLLFYSVGIGQISSEVPQNLSASRPQDRQFILSSKKLLLSDSGFYLCAYTRRGAYGYTFGSGTRLTVV.

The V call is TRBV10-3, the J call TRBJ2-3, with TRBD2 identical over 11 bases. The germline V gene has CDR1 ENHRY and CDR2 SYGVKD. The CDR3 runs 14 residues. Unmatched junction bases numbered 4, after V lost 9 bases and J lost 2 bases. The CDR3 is CAISSGGNTDTQYF. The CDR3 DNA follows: TGTGCCATTTCTAGCGGGGGGAACACAGATACGCAGTATTTT.

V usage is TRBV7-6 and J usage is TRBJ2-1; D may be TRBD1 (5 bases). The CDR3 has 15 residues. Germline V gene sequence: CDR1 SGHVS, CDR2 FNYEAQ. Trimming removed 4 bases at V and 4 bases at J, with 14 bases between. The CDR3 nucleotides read TGTGCCAGCAGCTACACAGACAGTCCATACAATGAGCAGTTCTTC. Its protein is CASSYTDSPYNEQFF.

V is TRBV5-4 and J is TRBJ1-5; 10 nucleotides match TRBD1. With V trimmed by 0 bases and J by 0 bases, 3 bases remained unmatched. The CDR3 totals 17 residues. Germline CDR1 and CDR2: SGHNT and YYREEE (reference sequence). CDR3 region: CASSLGGQGSSNQPQHF. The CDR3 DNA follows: TGTGCCAGCAGCTTGGGGGGACAGGGGTCTAGCAATCAGCCCCAGCATTTT. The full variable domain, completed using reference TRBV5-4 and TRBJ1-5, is ETGVTQSPTHLIKTRGQQVTLRCSSQSGHNTVSWYQQALGQGPQFIFQYYREEENGRGNFPPRFSGLQFPNYSSELNVNALELDDSALYLCASSLGGQGSSNQPQHFGDGTRLSIL.

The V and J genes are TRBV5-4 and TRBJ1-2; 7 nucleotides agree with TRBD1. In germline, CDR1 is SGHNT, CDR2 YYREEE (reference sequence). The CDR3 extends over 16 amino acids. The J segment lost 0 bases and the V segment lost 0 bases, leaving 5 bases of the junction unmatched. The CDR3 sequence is CASSLVVGTANYGYTF. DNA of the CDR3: TGTGCCAGCAGCTTGGTGGTAGGGACAGCTAACTATGGCTACACCTTC.

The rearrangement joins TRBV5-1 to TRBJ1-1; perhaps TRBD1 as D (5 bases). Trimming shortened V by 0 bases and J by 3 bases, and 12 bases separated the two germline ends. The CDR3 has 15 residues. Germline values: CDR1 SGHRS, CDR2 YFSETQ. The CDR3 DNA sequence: TGCGCCAGCAGCTTGGATGCGGGAGGGGACACTGAAGCTTTCTTT. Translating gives CASSLDAGGDTEAFF.

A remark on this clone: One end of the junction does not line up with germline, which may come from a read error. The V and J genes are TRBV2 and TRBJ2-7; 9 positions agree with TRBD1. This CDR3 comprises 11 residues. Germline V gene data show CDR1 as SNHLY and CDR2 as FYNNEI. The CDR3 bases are TGTGCCAGCAGGGATCCGGGACAGGGAGACTTC. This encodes CASRDPGQGDF.

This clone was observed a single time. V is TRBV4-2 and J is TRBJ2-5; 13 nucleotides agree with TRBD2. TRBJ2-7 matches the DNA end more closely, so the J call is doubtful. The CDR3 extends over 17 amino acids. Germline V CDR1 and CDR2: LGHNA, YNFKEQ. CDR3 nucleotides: TGTGCCAGCAGCCAAGATGAACTAGCGGGGGGGCGGTACGAGCAGTACTTC. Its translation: CASSQDELAGGRYEQYF.

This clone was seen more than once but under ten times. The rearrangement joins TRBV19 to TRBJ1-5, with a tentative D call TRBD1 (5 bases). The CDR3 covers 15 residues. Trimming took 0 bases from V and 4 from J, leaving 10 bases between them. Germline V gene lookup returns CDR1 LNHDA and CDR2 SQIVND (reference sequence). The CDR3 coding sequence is TGTGCCAGTAGTATAGAGGCAGGGAGGAATCAGCCCCAGCATTTT. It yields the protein CASSIEAGRNQPQHF.

Here the CDR3 reads CASRGHHNADTQYF. The CDR3 DNA follows: TGTGCCAGCAGGGGACACCACAACGCAGATACGCAGTATTTT. The chain combines TRBV2 with TRBJ2-3; the D gene is possibly TRBD1 (6 bases). V lost 6 bases and J lost 4, with 14 bases in between. The CDR3 loop spans 14 amino acids. The germline gives CDR1 SNHLY, CDR2 FYNNEI. The variable domain in full, with the rest retrieved from reference TRBV2 and TRBJ2-3, is EPEVTQTPSHQVTQMGQEVILRCVPISNHLYFYWYRQILGQKVEFLVSFYNNEISEKSEIFDDQFSVERPDGSNFTLKIRSTKLEDSAMYFCASRGHHNADTQYFGPGTRLTVL.

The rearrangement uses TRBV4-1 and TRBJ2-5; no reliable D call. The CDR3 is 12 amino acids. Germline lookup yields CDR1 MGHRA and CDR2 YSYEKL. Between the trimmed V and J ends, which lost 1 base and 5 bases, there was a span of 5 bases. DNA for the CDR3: TGCGCCAGCAGCCAAGGTCGGGAGACCCAGTACTTC. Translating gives CASSQGRETQYF.

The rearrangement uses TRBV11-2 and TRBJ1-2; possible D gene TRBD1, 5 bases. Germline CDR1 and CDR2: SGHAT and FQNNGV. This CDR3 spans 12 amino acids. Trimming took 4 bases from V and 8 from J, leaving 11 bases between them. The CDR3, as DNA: TGTGCCAGCAGCTATCAGGGTGAGGGCTACACCTTC. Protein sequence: CASSYQGEGYTF.

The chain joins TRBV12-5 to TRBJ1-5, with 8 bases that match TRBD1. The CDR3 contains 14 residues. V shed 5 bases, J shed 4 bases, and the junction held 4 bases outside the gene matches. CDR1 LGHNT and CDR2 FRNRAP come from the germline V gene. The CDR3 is CASGRDRSNQPQHF. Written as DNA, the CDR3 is TGTGCTAGTGGTCGGGACAGGAGTAATCAGCCCCAGCATTTT. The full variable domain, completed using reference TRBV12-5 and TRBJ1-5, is DARVTQTPRHKVTEMGQEVTMRCQPILGHNTVFWYRQTMMQGLELLAYFRNRAPLDDSGMPKDRFSAEMPDATLATLKIQPSEPRDSAVYFCASGRDRSNQPQHFGDGTRLSIL.